The clone carrying this T cell receptor (beta chain) appeared a few times. The sequenced material, unsorted PBMC DNA, was run on ten immunoSEQ deep assay plates. In the authors' workflow: Without quality scores, immunoSEQ junctional reads could not be filtered like full-length reads. The table came from immunoSEQ multiplex PCR; TCRdb's copy has only in-frame clones and leaves some out. V, J and clone size reflect that table, while D and trimming were determined from the DNA. Among about 520,000 clones listed, approximately 82% were seen once. These data come from a study of shared clonotypes between healthy human individuals. The CDR3 covers 16 residues. After removal of 3 bases from V and 3 bases from J, the junction contained 8 bases not matched to a gene. From germline, CDR1 is LNHDA and CDR2 SQIVND (reference sequence). Donation came from healthy HIV-negative adults that had no recent acute infections or vaccinations.

This rearrangement joins TRBV19 to TRBJ1-5; 7 bases align to TRBD1. The sequence was obtained from a woman in her thirties or forties in good health. Some clones in this sample may be carry-over from other donors' samples. Material for sequencing was PBMCs. The CDR3 sequence: CASSIVGQVVNQPQHF. In nucleotides, the CDR3 is TGTGCCAGTAGTATCGTAGGACAGGTAGTCAATCAGCCCCAGCATTTT.